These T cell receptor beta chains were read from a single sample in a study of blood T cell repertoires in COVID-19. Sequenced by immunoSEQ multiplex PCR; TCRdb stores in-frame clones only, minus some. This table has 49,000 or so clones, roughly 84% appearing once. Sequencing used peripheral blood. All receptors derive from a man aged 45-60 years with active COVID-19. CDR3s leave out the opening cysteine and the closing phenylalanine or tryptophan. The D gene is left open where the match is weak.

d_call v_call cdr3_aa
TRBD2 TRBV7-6 ASSLEVGLAGATDTQY
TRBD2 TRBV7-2 ASSFTGTSGFNEQF
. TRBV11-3 ASSQRGEQY
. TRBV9 ASSVNTGGNEKLF
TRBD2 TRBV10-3 AIRAGGSNYEQY
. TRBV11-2 ASSSTQVPRTEAF
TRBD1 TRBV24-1 ATSDSRQGAYEQY
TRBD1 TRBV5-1 ASRGQGPYEQY
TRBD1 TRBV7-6 ASSARDRGREETQY
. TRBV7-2 ASSPRGVRDTQY
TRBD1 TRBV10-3 AISAGGYYEQY
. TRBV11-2 ASSLGGGWMREQY
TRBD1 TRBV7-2 ASSGTGGNTGELF
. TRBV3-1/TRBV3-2 ASSQDNSAGQETQY
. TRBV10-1 ASSPGQNTGELF
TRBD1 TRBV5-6 ASSSYWTGVDYGYT
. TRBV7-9 ASSLDPEDTIY
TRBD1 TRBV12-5 ASGPTGVRVETQY
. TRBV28 ASSANEGRGTEAF
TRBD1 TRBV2 ASRVTGGPGDTQY
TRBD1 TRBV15 ATSRGQGNTDTQY
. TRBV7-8 ASSLGQGNTIY
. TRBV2 ASSDVAGYGYT
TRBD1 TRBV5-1 ASRVQGANYEQY
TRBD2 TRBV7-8 ASSPLRGLAGAEEQF
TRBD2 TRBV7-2 ASSLGRGAINEQF
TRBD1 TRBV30 AWSLQGEETQY
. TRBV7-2 ASSLAWGEQY
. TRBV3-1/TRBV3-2 ASSQTGNGEQY
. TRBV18 ASSPEVDTQY
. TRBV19 ASSKSSSYNEQF
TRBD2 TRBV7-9 ASSLIGLAYEQY
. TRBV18 ASSPGAGIFN
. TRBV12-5 ASGITDRTNYGYT
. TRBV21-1 ASSKKSPSGTASETQY
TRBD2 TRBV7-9 ASSFRLAGGGELF
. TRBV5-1 ASSLGQGTGELF
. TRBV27 ASGRPGTPYEQY
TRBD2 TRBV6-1 ASSDVAGNYYNEQF
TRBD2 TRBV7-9 ASTSAGGYYNEQF
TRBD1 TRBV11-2 ASSFTGAQETQY
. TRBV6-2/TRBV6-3 ASSDTRVDYEQY
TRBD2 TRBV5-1 ASSLAGTSGGEQY
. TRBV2 ASMERLAKNIQY
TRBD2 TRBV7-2 ASSSSSGGAREQY
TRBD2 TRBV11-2 ASRPGGIGELF
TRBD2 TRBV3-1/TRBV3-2 ASSTIGGEETQY
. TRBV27 ASNGLDTDTQY